The following is a T cell receptor (beta chain) sequence with its context. The V gene's germline CDR1 is MRHNA and CDR2 SNTAGT. V lost 4 bases and J lost 3; bases outside the gene matches: 5. CDR3 size: 15 residues. TRAV and TRBV primers primed cDNA for both TCRalpha and TCRbeta. It was with a constant-region primer and a V-primer adapter that TCRs were amplified over roughly 19 PCR cycles. TCRdb analysed the reads with MiXCR anew, one entry per CDR3 protein. The sample lists about 84,000 distinct CDR3 sequences, about a sixth occurring once. This sample was included in a study of low-dose radiotherapy and immunotherapy resistance in tumors. As for time point: after trial treatment. Regarding treatment: LDRT plus nivolumab, ipilimumab, low-dose cyclophosphamide and aspirin (RACIN trial).

Sequenced material: PBMCs, taken after low-dose radiotherapy plus immunotherapy. The sequence was obtained from a male donor with prostate cancer. The genes are TRBV6-4 and TRBJ2-1, with TRBD2 identical over 8 bases. CDR3 residues: CASSVGSGIYNEQFF. In DNA, the CDR3 is TGTGCCAGCAGTGTGGGTAGCGGGATCTACAATGAGCAGTTCTTC.